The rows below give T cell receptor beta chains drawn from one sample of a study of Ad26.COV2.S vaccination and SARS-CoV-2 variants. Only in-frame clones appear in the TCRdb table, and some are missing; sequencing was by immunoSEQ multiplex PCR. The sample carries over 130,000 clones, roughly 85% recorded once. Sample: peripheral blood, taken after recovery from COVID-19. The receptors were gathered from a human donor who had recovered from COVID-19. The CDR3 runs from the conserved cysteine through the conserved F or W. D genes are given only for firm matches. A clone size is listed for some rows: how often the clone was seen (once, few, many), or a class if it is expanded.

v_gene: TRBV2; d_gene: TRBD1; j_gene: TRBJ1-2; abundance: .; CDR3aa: CASQTGDDGYTF; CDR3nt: TGTGCCTCTCAGACAGGGGACGATGGCTACACCTTC
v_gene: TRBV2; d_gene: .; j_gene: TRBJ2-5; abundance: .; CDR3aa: CASSGQRETQYF; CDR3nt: TGTGCCAGCAGTGGGCAGAGAGAGACCCAGTACTTC
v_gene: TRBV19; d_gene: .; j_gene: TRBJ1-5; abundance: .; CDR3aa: CASIRRAEGGGNQPQHF; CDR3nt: TGTGCCAGTATAAGGAGGGCGGAAGGGGGAGGCAATCAGCCCCAGCATTTT
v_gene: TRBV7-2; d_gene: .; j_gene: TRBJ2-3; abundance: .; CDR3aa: CASSLGGGQGADTQYF; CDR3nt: TGTGCCAGCAGCTTAGGGGGGGGCCAAGGCGCAGATACGCAGTATTTT
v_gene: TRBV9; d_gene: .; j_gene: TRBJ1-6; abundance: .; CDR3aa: CASSGGGGGRGDSPLHF; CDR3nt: TGTGCCAGCAGCGGAGGAGGGGGTGGCAGGGGTGATTCACCCCTCCACTTT
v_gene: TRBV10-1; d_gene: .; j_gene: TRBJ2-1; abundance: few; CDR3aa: CASSESSYEQFF; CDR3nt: TGCGCCAGCAGTGAAAGTTCCTATGAGCAGTTCTTC
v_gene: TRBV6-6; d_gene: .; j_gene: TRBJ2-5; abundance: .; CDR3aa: CASSYRVGETQYF; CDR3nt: TGTGCCAGCAGTTACAGGGTCGGAGAGACCCAGTACTTC
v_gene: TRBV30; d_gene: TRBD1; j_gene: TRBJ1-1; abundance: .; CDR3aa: CAWNTGGGTEAFF; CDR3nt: TGTGCCTGGAATACAGGGGGCGGCACTGAAGCTTTCTTT
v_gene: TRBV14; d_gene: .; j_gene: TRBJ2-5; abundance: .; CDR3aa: CASSQGGYQETQYF; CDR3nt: TGTGCCAGCAGCCAAGGGGGGTACCAAGAGACCCAGTACTTC
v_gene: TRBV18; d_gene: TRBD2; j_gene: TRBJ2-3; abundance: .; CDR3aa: CASSPGTSGALLTDTQYF; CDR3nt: TGTGCCAGCTCACCGGGGACTAGCGGGGCTCTATTGACAGATACGCAGTATTTT
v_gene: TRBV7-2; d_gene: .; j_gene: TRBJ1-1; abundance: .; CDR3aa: CASSPGTAFMNTEAFF; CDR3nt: TGTGCCAGCAGCCCAGGGACGGCCTTCATGAACACTGAAGCTTTCTTT
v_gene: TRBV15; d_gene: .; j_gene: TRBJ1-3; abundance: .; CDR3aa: CATSRDSGSVANTIYF; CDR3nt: TGTGCCACCAGCAGAGACTCAGGCTCGGTGGCAAACACCATATATTTT
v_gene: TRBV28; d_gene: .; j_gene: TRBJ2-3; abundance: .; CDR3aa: CASSLIIGRGDVDTQYF; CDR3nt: TGTGCCAGCAGTTTGATAATTGGCAGGGGAGATGTGGATACGCAGTATTTT
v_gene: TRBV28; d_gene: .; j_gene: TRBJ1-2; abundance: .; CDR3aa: CASSLWHPGKTYGYTF; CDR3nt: TGTGCCAGCAGTTTATGGCACCCCGGGAAGACCTATGGCTACACCTTC
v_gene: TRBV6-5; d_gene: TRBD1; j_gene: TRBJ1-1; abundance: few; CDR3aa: CASSPRGDTEAFF; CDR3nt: TGTGCCAGCAGCCCCAGGGGGGACACTGAAGCTTTCTTT
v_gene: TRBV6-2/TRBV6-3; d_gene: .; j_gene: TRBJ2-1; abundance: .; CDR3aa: CASSYTDNEQFF; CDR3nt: TGTGCCAGCAGTTATACAGACAATGAGCAGTTCTTC
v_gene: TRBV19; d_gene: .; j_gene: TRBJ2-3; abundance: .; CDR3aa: CASSIRDDTDTQYF; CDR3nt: TGTGCCAGTAGTATACGTGATGACACAGATACGCAGTATTTT
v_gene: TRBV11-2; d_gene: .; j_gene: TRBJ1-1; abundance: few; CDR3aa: CASSLVRANTEAFF; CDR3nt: TGTGCCAGCAGCTTAGTCAGGGCTAACACTGAAGCTTTCTTT
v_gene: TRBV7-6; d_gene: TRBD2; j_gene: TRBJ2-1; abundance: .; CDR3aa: CASSLPERGGEQFF; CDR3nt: TGTGCCAGCAGCTTACCTGAACGGGGGGGTGAGCAGTTCTTC
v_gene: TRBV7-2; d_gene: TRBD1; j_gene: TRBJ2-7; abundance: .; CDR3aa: CASSRDRGYEQYF; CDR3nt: TGTGCCAGCAGCCGGGACAGGGGCTACGAGCAGTACTTC
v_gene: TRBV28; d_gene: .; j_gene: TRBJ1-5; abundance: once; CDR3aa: CASSFGSKGNNQPQHF; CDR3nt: TGTGCCAGCAGTTTTGGGTCGAAGGGAAACAATCAGCCCCAGCATTTT
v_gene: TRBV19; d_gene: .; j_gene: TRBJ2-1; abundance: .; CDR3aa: CASSMTSSYNEQFF; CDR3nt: TGTGCCAGTAGTATGACTAGTTCCTACAATGAGCAGTTCTTC